This T cell receptor (beta chain) was captured in a study of blood T cell repertoires in COVID-19 (dated by TCRdb to the early 2020s). Regarding the complete study: The collaborator samples originated in the United States, Italy and Spain and spanned the acute and convalescent phases of COVID-19. The sample metadata nearly always contained a de-identified subject ID, COVID-19 status, age in years and sex. Samples were obtained from the ongoing ImmuneRACE study (first 160 participants) and from approximately 1,200 subjects provided by 6 global collaborators. The dataset comprised deeply sampled blood TCRbeta repertoires from subjects exposed to, actively infected with, or recovered from COVID-19. Where available, HLA class I and class II types were taken from metadata supplied by the sample provider and were not determined by assay-based typing. The material from the prospective study consisted of cDNA or gDNA derived from T cells, B-cell-depleted T cells, or PBMCs. The repertoires were released in a freely available public database meant as a resource for research on the immune response to SARS-CoV-2. Paper-wide results and their limitations: How much clinical and demographic metadata was included differed by source and by participant, and the metadata was provided uncurated.

TCRbeta CDR3 regions were amplified from genomic DNA by means of the immunoSEQ Assay, a bias-controlled multiplex PCR. Per the authors' processing: Within the assay, amplification of reference gene primers was used to estimate how many nucleated cells each sample contained. To quantify the absolute abundance of each unique TCRbeta CDR3 rearrangement, sequence reads were collapsed and filtered. Productive Simpson clonality was computed per sample as the square root of Simpson's diversity index over productive rearrangements. Imported from immuneACCESS, the table was reduced by TCRdb to in-frame sequences with V and J called. These copies leave out some clones; in studies compared against another copy, an unresolved V gene accounts for under half, and the cause of the remainder is not known. The V and J calls and clone size were taken over from that table, and D and trimming were inferred from the DNA. The table for this sample lists about 250,000 clones; 88% of them were counted only once. The ten largest clonotypes hold roughly 1.4% of the sample.

The CDR3 starts with the cysteine, ends with the phenylalanine, and has 15 residues. The sequence is cut down to CDR3 DNA, 45 bases in frame from base 1. The junction shows trimming of 2 bases on V and 3 bases on J, and the gene matches do not reach 3 bases of it. The germline V gene provides CDR1 ENHRY and CDR2 SYGVKD. Whole blood was collected in K2EDTA tubes by collaborating institutions according to the institutions' own protocols. For TCRbeta analysis, collaborator samples were shipped as frozen whole blood, as isolated PBMCs, or as DNA extracted from either sample type. With respect to this clone: No cognate antigen has been identified for it. One base away there is no much larger clone; base qualities are not given. Other DNA sequences within the sample encode an identical CDR3.

The V gene is TRBV10-3 and the J gene is TRBJ2-7, and 11 bases in between align with TRBD1. The sample comprised peripheral blood. The TCR originated in a man at least 80 years old with acute or convalescent COVID-19. The base sequence is TGTGCCATCAGTGAGACAGGGACAGGGGGCTACGAGCAGTACTTC. Its protein is CAISETGTGGYEQYF.